This T cell receptor beta chain appears in the sequencing data of a study of blood T cell repertoires in COVID-19. Germline V gene lookup returns CDR1 MDHEN and CDR2 SYDVKM. The V gene lost 8 bases and the J gene lost 7 bases, with 17 bases spanning the gap. The CDR3 length is 13 residues. Clones were sequenced by immunoSEQ multiplex PCR, and TCRdb holds only the in-frame ones, with some missing. This sample carries about 410,000 clones, roughly 88% of them seen once, and the ten largest clones take more than 0.55%. The sequenced sample was PBMCs or T cells enriched from blood (not recorded which). The sequence was collected from a man younger than 35 who had recovered from COVID-19. The chain joins TRBV28 to TRBJ1-2; D might be TRBD1 (5 bases). CDR3 bases: TGTGCCAGCGAATTCACCCAGGGAAGTGGCTACACCTTC. Its translation is CASEFTQGSGYTF.